The 4 T cell receptor beta chains presented below share a single source sample, sequenced in a study of post-analysis software for immune sequencing data. General study results and limits: Roughly 5 TRBV segments, TRBV5-6, TRBV5-1 and TRBV20-1 among them, were found more frequent in patients than controls.

Unique molecular identifiers featured in each of the TCR beta cDNA libraries. MiXCR was run by TCRdb on the PCR reads, yielding one entry per CDR3 protein. The sample consists of 350,000 to 450,000 distinct CDR3 sequences, about a third of them appearing once. No cognate antigen is known for these TCRs. Source material: blood. All receptors derive from a girl aged 5-17 years with multiple sclerosis.

The gene calls are TRBV29-1 and TRBJ2-7; 9 bases align to TRBD1. The germline gives CDR1 SQVTM, CDR2 ANQGSEA. The CDR3 has 15 residues. V shed 0 bases and J 2 bases; nucleotides not matched to a gene: 5. CDR3 region: CSVEDPRTGAYEQYF. CDR3 nucleotide sequence: TGCAGCGTTGAAGATCCAAGGACAGGGGCCTACGAGCAGTACTTC.

This clonotype came up once. This chain uses TRBV7-2 with TRBJ2-7, with TRBD2 identical over 10 bases. This CDR3 is 16 amino acids long. V lost 3 bases, J lost 2 bases, and 7 bases stayed unmatched. Germline lookup yields CDR1 SGHTA and CDR2 FQGNSA. Here the CDR3 DNA reads TGTGCCAGCAGCTTGACTTCGAGCGGGGGGGCCTACGAGCAGTACTTC. Translating it yields CASSLTSSGGAYEQYF.

This clonotype was counted between two and nine times. The rearrangement joins TRBV20-1 to TRBJ2-3, with D possibly being TRBD1 (5 bases). This CDR3 spans 12 amino acids. V shed 5 bases and J shed 3 bases, with 9 bases lying between them. Germline CDR1 and CDR2: DFQATT and SNEGSKA (reference sequence). The CDR3 here is CSAGRETDTQYF. The CDR3 coding sequence is TGCAGTGCTGGCAGGGAAACAGATACGCAGTATTTT.

This clonotype was picked up a small number of times. The V gene is TRBV7-9, the J gene TRBJ2-3; maybe TRBD2 (5 bases). The germline V and J ends were trimmed by 5 bases and 4 bases, with 19 bases remaining between them. From germline, CDR1 is SEHNR and CDR2 FQNEAQ (reference sequence). This CDR3 is 16 amino acids long. Here the CDR3 reads CASSDLGRGRADTQYF. The CDR3 nucleotides read TGTGCCAGCAGCGACTTAGGGCGAGGGCGGGCAGATACGCAGTATTTT. The entire variable domain, with the rest obtained from reference TRBV7-9 and TRBJ2-3, is as follows: DTGVSQNPRHKITKRGQNVTFRCDPISEHNRLYWYRQTLGQGPEFLTYFQNEAQLEKSRLLSDRFSAERPKGSFSTLEIQRTEQGDSAMYLCASSDLGRGRADTQYFGPGTRLTVL.